This passage covers 4 T cell receptor beta chains from one sample sequenced in a study of T cell repertoires in cytomegalovirus infection. TCRdb used MiXCR to reprocess the reads, holding one entry per CDR3 protein. Seen here are approximately 290,000 distinct CDR3 sequences, 20% to 30% observed once, and the top ten hold approximately 15%. The sequenced sample consisted of PBMCs. Receptors originate from a human donor in good health (CMV status not recorded). Some clones in this sample may be carry-over from other donors' samples.

The chain links TRBV6-1 to TRBJ1-6; D not resolved. The CDR3 covers 12 residues. CDR1 and CDR2 from the germline V gene are MNHNS and SASEGT. Trimming took off 5 bases at V and 7 bases at J, with 6 bases between the two ends. CDR3 DNA sequence: TGTGCCAGCAGTTACCGAAATTCACCCCTCCACTTT. Protein: CASSYRNSPLHF.

This chain joins TRBV10-3 and TRBJ2-7; 9 nucleotides agree with TRBD1. Germline CDR1 is ENHRY and CDR2 is SYGVKD. The CDR3 totals 13 residues. Trimming cost V 8 bases and J 5 bases; bases outside gene matches: 7. This CDR3 is CAILGTGIDEQYF. The CDR3 DNA follows: TGTGCCATCCTTGGGACAGGGATCGACGAGCAGTACTTC.

This clonotype was seen only once. CDR3 DNA: TGTGCCAGCAGTTTATTGGGGAACAATGAGCAGTTCTTC. This sequence encodes CASSLLGNNEQFF. V is TRBV28 and J is TRBJ2-1; D ambiguous. This CDR3 comprises 13 residues. The germline V gene has CDR1 MDHEN and CDR2 SYDVKM. Trimming left V 1 base short and J 5 bases short, with 6 bases between.

The chain uses TRBV28 and TRBJ1-4, with D unresolved. CDR1 is MDHEN and CDR2 is SYDVKM in the germline V gene. The CDR3 loop spans 12 amino acids. V was shortened by 7 bases and J by 8 bases, with 11 bases between the two germline ends. CDR3 coding DNA: TGTGCCAGCACGCCCGATCGGGAAAAACTGTTTTTT. It encodes CASTPDREKLFF.